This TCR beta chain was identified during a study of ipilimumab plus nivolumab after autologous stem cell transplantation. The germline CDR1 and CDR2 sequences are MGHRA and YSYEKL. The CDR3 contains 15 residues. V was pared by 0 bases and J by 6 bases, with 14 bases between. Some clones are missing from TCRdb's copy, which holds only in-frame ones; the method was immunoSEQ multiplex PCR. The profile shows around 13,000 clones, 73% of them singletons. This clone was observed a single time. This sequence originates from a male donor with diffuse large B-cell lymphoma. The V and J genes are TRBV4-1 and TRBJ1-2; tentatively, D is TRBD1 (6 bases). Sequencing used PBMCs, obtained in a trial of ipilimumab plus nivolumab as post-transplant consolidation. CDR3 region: CASSQDRVAGDGYTF. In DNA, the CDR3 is TGCGCCAGCAGCCAAGATCGCGTGGCAGGGGATGGCTACACCTTC.